The following is a T cell receptor beta chain sequence with its context. No antigen is known for it. This entry comes from a study of OX40 agonist ivuxolimab in advanced cancers. Study in general: Ivuxolimab, an antibody that agonizes OX40 (CD134), was administered to the patients. A mean age of roughly 66 years, range roughly 23 to 85, was recorded, and over 65% were male. Study findings and constraints: In the expanded peripheral T cells, antigen specificity was never determined.

Data came from immunoSEQ multiplex PCR; TCRdb stores just in-frame clones and leaves some out. The repertoire consists of 69,000 or so clones, with 85% to 90% occurring once and the leading ten covering around 0.5%. The CDR3 covers 14 residues. Trimming took off 5 bases at V and 10 bases at J, with 19 bases between the two ends. Germline V lookup: CDR1 MNHNS, CDR2 SASEGT. The source material was CD4+ or CD8+ T cells sorted from blood, sampled in a trial of the OX40 agonist ivuxolimab. This sequence was found in an adult with an advanced solid tumor such as melanoma, head and neck, liver or kidney cancer. V and J are TRBV6-1 and TRBJ2-3; D is tentatively TRBD1 or TRBD2 (6 bases each). CDR3 sequence (DNA): TGTGCCAGCAGTCCTGGGGGGCGGGACGGGGCGCAGTATTTT. Translation gives CASSPGGRDGAQYF.